The TCR beta chain under discussion was sequenced for a study of response to subunit inactivated influenza vaccine. Overall study findings and caveats: It was the authors' suggestion that each seasonal influenza vaccination recruits few new T cells.

MiXCR was run by TCRdb on the RT-PCR reads, yielding one entry per CDR3 protein. The sample lists around 500,000 distinct CDR3 sequences, around 9.9% occurring once. The sample holds a few counts of this clonotype. Its antigen is unknown. The germline V gene has CDR1 LGHDT and CDR2 YNNKEL (reference sequence). V gave up 1 base and J gave up 0 bases, with 7 bases separating them. CDR3 length: 14 amino acids. The receptor's source is a man aged 45-65 years who received an inactivated influenza vaccine. The sample was PBMCs from blood, taken roughly 48 days after vaccination. The chain is built from TRBV3-1 and TRBJ2-7; D gene ambiguous. The CDR3 DNA is TGTGCCAGCAGCCAAGCCCTCTCCTCCTACGAGCAGTACTTC. Protein: CASSQALSSYEQYF.